These T cell receptor beta chains were read from a single sample in a study of T cell responses to AZD1222 COVID-19 vaccine. Only in-frame clones appear in the TCRdb table, and some are missing; sequencing was by immunoSEQ multiplex PCR. This table has some 100,000 clones, about 91% appearing once. The source was peripheral blood, collected on day 0 of AZD1222 vaccination. The receptor source for this set is an adult in good health. CDR3s include the opening cysteine and the closing phenylalanine or tryptophan. Each record gives: J gene, V gene, CDR3 protein.

TRBJ2-3,TRBV9,CASSVASPDTQYF
TRBJ1-2,TRBV7-2,CASSLSPRGDGYTF
TRBJ2-3,TRBV5-5,CASTPSGRGPDTQYF
TRBJ2-1,TRBV10-2,CASSGGSYNEQFF
TRBJ1-6,TRBV19,CASGGAQRSPLHF
TRBJ2-1,TRBV19,CASSIDPSGTSSYNEQFF
TRBJ1-1,TRBV5-1,CASSPGASGTEAFF
TRBJ1-6,TRBV12-5,CASGSSAQVSYNSPLHF
TRBJ1-4,TRBV5-3,CARSSRRGQGREKLFF
TRBJ2-7,TRBV6-5,CASSRGTGVYEQYF
TRBJ2-5,TRBV5-6,CASSSPREGEETQYF
TRBJ2-1,TRBV6-5,CASSFWRETNEQFF
TRBJ1-2,TRBV6-5,CASSLTGFNYGYTF
TRBJ2-4,TRBV6-5,CASSYGSEGNIQYF
TRBJ1-5,TRBV19,CASSPDVDNQPQHF
TRBJ1-6,TRBV3-1/TRBV3-2,CASSQQGGHSPLHF
TRBJ1-1,TRBV14,CASSQDGYEAFF
TRBJ1-2,TRBV10-2,CASSGQGGRDGYTF
TRBJ2-2,TRBV5-1,CASATARSNTGELFF
TRBJ1-5,TRBV2,CASSLDGSNQPQHF
TRBJ2-7,TRBV19,CASSIIVSGLAGTYEQYF
TRBJ1-1,TRBV27,CASSLRSGIGQNTEAFF
TRBJ2-2,TRBV7-8,CASSFQPRTGELFF
TRBJ1-3,TRBV7-8,CASLSYPTTGQAGNTIYF
TRBJ1-6,TRBV7-3,CASSSTGLGSPLHF
TRBJ1-5,TRBV5-1,CASRAGEGSNQPQHF
TRBJ2-7,TRBV10-1,CASSAGTSGRLYF
TRBJ1-1,TRBV20-1,CSATGNTEAFF
TRBJ2-3,TRBV19,CASMKRGQDTQYF
TRBJ1-1,TRBV9,CASSVGTGGTTEAFF
TRBJ1-2,TRBV7-2,CASSQDRRYGYTF
TRBJ1-1,TRBV12-3/TRBV12-4,CASTEGPARAFF
TRBJ1-2,TRBV5-4,CASSLSGSRAGYGYTF
TRBJ1-1,TRBV6-5,CASSSHADTEAFF
TRBJ2-2,TRBV18,CASSPYSNTGELFF
TRBJ1-2,TRBV18,CASSPLSLTGGQDGYTF
TRBJ1-2,TRBV3-1/TRBV3-2,CASSQVGGRGGYGYTF
TRBJ2-3,TRBV5-1,CASRGDRVADTQYF
TRBJ1-2,TRBV5-1,CASSLGQSNYGYTF
TRBJ1-1,TRBV3-1/TRBV3-2,CASSQVNTEAFF
TRBJ2-7,TRBV5-6,CASSVEGRGEQYF
TRBJ2-7,TRBV6-1,CASSGPEAGGFYEQYF
TRBJ1-5,TRBV2,CASRDWSQPQHF
TRBJ2-7,TRBV19,CASGDPGGSYEQYF
TRBJ2-7,TRBV15,CATSRGAPGTSGEYEQYF